This T cell receptor beta chain was sequenced for a study of regulatory T cells in long-lasting Graves disease. Building the TCR beta libraries relied on iRepertoire HTBI primers, and CDR3 regions underwent Arm-PCR. TCRdb used MiXCR to reprocess the multiplex PCR reads, holding one entry per CDR3 protein. Of under 800,000 distinct CDR3 sequences in the sample, 15% to 20% were seen once. Germline V gene sequence: CDR1 MDHEN, CDR2 SYDVKM. This CDR3 is 12 amino acids long. Trimming stripped 6 bases from V and 8 bases from J, with 11 bases between. Time point: newly diagnosed GD, antithyroid drugs for less than 3 months. Extracted RNA from PBMCs served as the source of the TCR library. The table lists this clonotype with many counts. This sample was also put to use in a study of T cells in Graves' hyperthyroidism and ophthalmopathy. This second report adds: Stable hyperthyroidism: no ophthalmopathy progression over 18 months of follow-up. Uncontrolled infection, other autoimmune disease, pregnancy or lactation led to exclusion. Blood held most thyroid clonotypes expanded above 0.001 frequency. The model foresaw ophthalmopathy a median around 6.4 months prior to onset.

V is TRBV28 and J is TRBJ1-5; perhaps TRBD1 as D (5 bases). The material sequenced was peripheral blood mononuclear cells (PBMCs), taken at new diagnosis, from a patient treated with antithyroid drugs. The TCR was taken from a woman aged 25 to 45 with Graves disease. The CDR3 loop reads CASSRAGKPQHF. For the CDR3, the DNA is TGTGCCAGCAGCAGGGCGGGGAAGCCCCAGCATTTT.